This entry is about one T cell receptor (beta chain). TCRdb's table, derived via immunoSEQ multiplex PCR, lists solely in-frame clones and lacks some. The top ten clones hold around a tenth of a sample with about 7,300 clones, around 24% of them seen once. This sample stems from a study of sequential checkpoint blockade in melanoma. Study details: Patients were randomized 1:1 to nivolumab-then-ipilimumab or ipilimumab-then-nivolumab first-line. Each arm's sequence ended with maintenance nivolumab.

Between the trimmed V and J ends, which lost 5 bases and 1 base, there was a span of 14 bases. Germline CDR1 reads SGHNT; CDR2 reads YENEEA. The CDR3 loop spans 15 amino acids. Noted treatment: randomized to nivolumab then ipilimumab (arm A) or the reverse (arm B). The V call is TRBV11-3, the J call TRBJ1-1; D gene uncertain. This sample comprised tumor tissue (inferred from file names), obtained from a patient given nivolumab and ipilimumab in sequence. This clonotype was sampled from a human donor with melanoma. The CDR3 DNA reads as TGTGCCAGCAGCGGGGTATATTGGGGGAACACTGAAGCTTTCTTT. Protein: CASSGVYWGNTEAFF.